The following is a T cell receptor (beta chain) sequence with its context. No antigen is known for it. Trimming cost V 3 bases and J 6 bases, with 12 bases left between them. The germline V gene encodes CDR1 DFQATT and CDR2 SNEGSKA (reference sequence). This CDR3 is 14 amino acids long. TCRdb reprocessed the 5' RACE reads with MiXCR, giving one entry per CDR3 protein. The sample has tens of thousands of distinct CDR3 sequences; about 13% are singletons. This specimen comes from a study of T-cell memory formation after mild COVID-19. Looking at the study overall: TCR clusters mostly belonged to single donors.

Overall study findings and caveats: Researchers report contracting CD4+ clones mostly in CM and EM, with CD8+ clones in EMRA.

This sequence originates from a young man who had mild COVID-19 (a few samples of this study predate the infection). Cell type and time point are not known. Input material: PBMCs or a T cell subset sorted from them (not recorded which). The V call is TRBV20-1, the J call TRBJ1-6; the D gene is possibly TRBD1 (5 bases). This CDR3 is CSASPYDSNSPLHF. CDR3 coding DNA: TGCAGTGCTAGTCCCTACGACAGTAATTCACCCCTCCACTTT.